This T cell receptor beta chain originates from a study of T cell responses to AZD1222 COVID-19 vaccine. This CDR3 has 15 amino acids. V gave up 8 bases and J gave up 0 bases; unmatched junction bases: 6. Germline loops: CDR1 SEHNR, CDR2 FQNEAQ (reference sequence). Some clones are missing from TCRdb's copy, which holds only in-frame ones; the method was immunoSEQ multiplex PCR. There are some 79,000 clones in the sample; over 70% occur only once, and 40% to 55% lies in the top ten. This chain connects TRBV7-9 to TRBJ1-1; TRBD1 matches 10 bases. The TCR comes from an adult who received the AZD1222 COVID-19 vaccine. Sequences were derived from peripheral blood, sampled 28 days after the second AZD1222 dose. CDR3 amino acids: CASQGQGPMNTEAFF. DNA for the CDR3: TGTGCCAGCCAGGGACAGGGGCCGATGAACACTGAAGCTTTCTTT.